This T cell receptor beta chain was sequenced in a study of blood T cell repertoires in COVID-19. Study at large: Collection of acute and convalescent COVID-19 samples took place in the United States, Italy and Spain. Nucleic acid was either cDNA or gDNA, and it came from T cells, B-cell-depleted T cells, or PBMCs.

As originally analysed: Reference gene primer amplification gave estimated nucleated cell counts. Measured with immunoSEQ multiplex PCR; TCRdb has only the in-frame clones, and not every one. For V, J and clone size, that table is used; D and trimming come from the DNA. The sample holds around 180,000 clones, 70% to 90% seen once. Germline V gene sequence: CDR1 MNHEY, CDR2 SMNVEV (reference sequence). J was trimmed by 3 bases and V by 5 bases; bases with no gene match: 11. The CDR3 consists of 17 residues. This receptor was identified in a man aged 55 to 70 with acute or convalescent COVID-19. Input material: peripheral blood. This rearrangement joins TRBV27 to TRBJ1-1; 11 bases agree with TRBD1. The CDR3 sequence is CASSITGTGGLDTEAFF. The CDR3 DNA sequence: TGTGCCAGCAGTATAACCGGGACAGGGGGTTTGGACACTGAAGCTTTCTTT.